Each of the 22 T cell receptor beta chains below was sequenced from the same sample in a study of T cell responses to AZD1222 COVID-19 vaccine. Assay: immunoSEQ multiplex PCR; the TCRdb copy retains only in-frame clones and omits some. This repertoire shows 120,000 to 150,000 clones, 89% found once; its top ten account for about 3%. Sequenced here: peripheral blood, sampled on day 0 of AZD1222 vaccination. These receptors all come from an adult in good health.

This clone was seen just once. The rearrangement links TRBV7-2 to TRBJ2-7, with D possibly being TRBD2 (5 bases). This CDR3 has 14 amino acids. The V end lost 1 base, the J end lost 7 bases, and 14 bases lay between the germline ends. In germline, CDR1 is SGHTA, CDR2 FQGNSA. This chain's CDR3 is CASSLDGGPGEQYF. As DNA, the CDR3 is TGTGCCAGCAGCTTAGATGGCGGGCCGGGGGAGCAGTACTTC. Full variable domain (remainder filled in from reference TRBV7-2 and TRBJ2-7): GAGVSQSPSNKVTEKGKDVELRCDPISGHTALYWYRQSLGQGLEFLIYFQGNSAPDKSGLPSDRFSAERTGGSVSTLTIQRTQQEDSAVYLCASSLDGGPGEQYFGPGTRLTVT.

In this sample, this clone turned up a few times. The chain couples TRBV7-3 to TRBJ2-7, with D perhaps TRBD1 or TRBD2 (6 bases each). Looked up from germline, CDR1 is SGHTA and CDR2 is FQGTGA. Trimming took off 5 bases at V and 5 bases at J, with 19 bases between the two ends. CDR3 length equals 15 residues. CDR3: CASSPTPGDFNEQYF. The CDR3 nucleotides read TGTGCCAGCAGCCCAACCCCAGGGGACTTTAACGAGCAGTACTTC.

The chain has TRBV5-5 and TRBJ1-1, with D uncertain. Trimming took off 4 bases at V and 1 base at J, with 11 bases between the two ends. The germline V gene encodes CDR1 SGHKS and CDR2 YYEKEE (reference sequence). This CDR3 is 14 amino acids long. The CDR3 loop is CASSPVLRNTEAFF. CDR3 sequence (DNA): TGTGCCAGCAGCCCTGTCCTCAGGAACACTGAAGCTTTCTTT.

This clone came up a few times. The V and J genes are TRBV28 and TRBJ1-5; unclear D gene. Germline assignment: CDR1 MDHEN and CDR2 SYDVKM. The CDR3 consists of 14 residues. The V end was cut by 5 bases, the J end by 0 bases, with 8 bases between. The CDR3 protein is CASSPEYSNQPQHF. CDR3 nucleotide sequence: TGTGCCAGCAGTCCAGAGTATAGCAATCAGCCCCAGCATTTT.

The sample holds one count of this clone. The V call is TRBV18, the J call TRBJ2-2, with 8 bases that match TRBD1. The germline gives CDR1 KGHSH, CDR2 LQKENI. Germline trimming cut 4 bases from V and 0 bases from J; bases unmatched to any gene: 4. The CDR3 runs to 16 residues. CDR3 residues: CASSRRDRSNTGELFF. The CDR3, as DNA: TGTGCCAGCTCACGGAGGGACAGGTCGAACACCGGGGAGCTGTTTTTT.

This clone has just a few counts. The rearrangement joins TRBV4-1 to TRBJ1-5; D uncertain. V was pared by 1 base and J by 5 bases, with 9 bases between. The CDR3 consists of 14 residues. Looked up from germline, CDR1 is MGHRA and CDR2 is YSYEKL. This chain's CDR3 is CASSQGPGDQPQHF. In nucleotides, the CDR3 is TGCGCCAGCAGCCAAGGTCCCGGCGATCAGCCCCAGCATTTT.

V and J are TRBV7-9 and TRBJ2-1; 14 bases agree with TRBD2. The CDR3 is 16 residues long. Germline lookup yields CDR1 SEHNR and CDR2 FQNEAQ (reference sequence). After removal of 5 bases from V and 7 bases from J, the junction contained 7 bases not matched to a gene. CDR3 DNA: TGTGCCAGCAGCCCGCCGGGACTAGCGGGAGAGAATGAGCAGTTCTTC. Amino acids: CASSPPGLAGENEQFF.

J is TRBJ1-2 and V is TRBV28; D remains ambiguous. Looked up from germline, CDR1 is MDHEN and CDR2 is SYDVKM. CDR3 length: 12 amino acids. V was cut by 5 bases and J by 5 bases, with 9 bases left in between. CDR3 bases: TGTGCCAGCAGTCGGTCGGTTTATGGCTACACCTTC. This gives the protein CASSRSVYGYTF.

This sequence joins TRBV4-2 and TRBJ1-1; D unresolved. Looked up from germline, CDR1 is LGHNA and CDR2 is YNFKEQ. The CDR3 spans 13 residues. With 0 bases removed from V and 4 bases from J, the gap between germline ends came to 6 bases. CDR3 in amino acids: CASSQEWGTEAFF. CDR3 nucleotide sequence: TGTGCCAGCAGCCAAGAGTGGGGCACTGAAGCTTTCTTT.

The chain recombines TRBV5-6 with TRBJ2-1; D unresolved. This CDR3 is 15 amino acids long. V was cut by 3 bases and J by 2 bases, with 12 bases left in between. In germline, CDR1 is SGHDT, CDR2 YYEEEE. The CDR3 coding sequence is TGTGCCAGCAGCTCTTGGGCACTAACCTACAATGAGCAGTTCTTC. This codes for CASSSWALTYNEQFF.

This CDR3 is CASSLDWRSGGALFEKLFF. The CDR3 DNA sequence: TGTGCCAGCAGCTTAGATTGGAGATCGGGGGGGGCCCTGTTTGAAAAACTGTTTTTT. V is TRBV11-2 and J is TRBJ1-4; the D gene is possibly TRBD1 (6 bases). The CDR3 extends over 19 amino acids. Trimming left V 0 bases short and J 7 bases short, with 24 bases between. Germline assignment: CDR1 SGHAT and CDR2 FQNNGV. Filled out from reference TRBV11-2 and TRBJ1-4, the complete variable domain reads EAGVAQSPRYKIIEKRQSVAFWCNPISGHATLYWYQQILGQGPKLLIQFQNNGVVDDSQLPKDRFSAERLKGVDSTLKIQPAKLEDSAVYLCASSLDWRSGGALFEKLFFGSGTQLSVL.

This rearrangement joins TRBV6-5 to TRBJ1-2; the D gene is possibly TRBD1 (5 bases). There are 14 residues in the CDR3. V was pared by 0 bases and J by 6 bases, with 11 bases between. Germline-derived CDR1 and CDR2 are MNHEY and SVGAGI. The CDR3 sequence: CASSYSGRVDGYTF. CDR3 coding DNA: TGTGCCAGCAGTTACTCGGGCAGGGTTGATGGCTACACCTTC.

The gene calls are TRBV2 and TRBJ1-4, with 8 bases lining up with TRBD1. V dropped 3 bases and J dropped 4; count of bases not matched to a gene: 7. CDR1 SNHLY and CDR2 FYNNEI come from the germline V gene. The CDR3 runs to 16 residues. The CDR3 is CASSEGDRTINEKLFF. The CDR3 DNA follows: TGTGCCAGCAGTGAGGGGGACAGGACTATTAATGAAAAACTGTTTTTT.

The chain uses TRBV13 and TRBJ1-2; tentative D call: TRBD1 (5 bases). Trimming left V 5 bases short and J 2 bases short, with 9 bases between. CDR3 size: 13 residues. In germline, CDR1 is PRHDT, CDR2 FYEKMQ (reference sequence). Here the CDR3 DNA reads TGTGCCAGCAGCCCATGGGGGAACTATGGCTACACCTTC. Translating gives CASSPWGNYGYTF.

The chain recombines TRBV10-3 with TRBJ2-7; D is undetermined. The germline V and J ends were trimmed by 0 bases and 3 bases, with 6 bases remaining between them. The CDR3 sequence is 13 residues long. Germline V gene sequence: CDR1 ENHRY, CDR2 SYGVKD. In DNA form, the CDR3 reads TGTGCCATCAGTGAGTCGAGAAGCTACGAGCAGTACTTC. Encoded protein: CAISESRSYEQYF.

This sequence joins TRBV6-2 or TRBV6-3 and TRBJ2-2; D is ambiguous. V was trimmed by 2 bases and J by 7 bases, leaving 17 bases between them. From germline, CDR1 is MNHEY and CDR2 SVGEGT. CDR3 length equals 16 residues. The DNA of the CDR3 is TGTGCCAGCAGTTACCTGGGCAGCAAAGTCAGCGGGGAGCTGTTTTTT. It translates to CASSYLGSKVSGELFF.

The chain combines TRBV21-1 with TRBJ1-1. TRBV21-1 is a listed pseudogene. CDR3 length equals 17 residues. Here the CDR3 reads CASSNEGGTALNTEAFF. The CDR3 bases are TGTGCCAGCAGCAATGAAGGGGGGACGGCTCTGAACACTGAAGCTTTCTTT.

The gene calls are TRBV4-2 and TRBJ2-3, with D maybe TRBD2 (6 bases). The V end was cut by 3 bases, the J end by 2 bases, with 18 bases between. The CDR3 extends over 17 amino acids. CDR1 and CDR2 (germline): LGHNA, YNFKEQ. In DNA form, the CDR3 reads TGTGCCAGCAGCCACAAAGGGCAGGGACTCGTCACAGATACGCAGTATTTT. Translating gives CASSHKGQGLVTDTQYF.

CDR3 residues: CASSSGTMNSPLHF. CDR3 coding DNA: TGTGCCAGCAGCTCCGGGACAATGAATTCACCCCTCCACTTT. V gene TRBV7-9 combines with J gene TRBJ1-6; D perhaps matches TRBD1 (6 bases). This CDR3 region has 14 residues. Germline CDR1 SEHNR, CDR2 FQNEAQ (reference sequence). V shed 4 bases and J shed 7 bases, with 11 bases lying between them.

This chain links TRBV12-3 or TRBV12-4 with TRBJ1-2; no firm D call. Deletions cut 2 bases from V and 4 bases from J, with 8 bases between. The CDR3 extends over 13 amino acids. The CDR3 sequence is CASSLWQLYGYTF. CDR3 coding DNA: TGTGCCAGCAGTTTATGGCAGCTCTATGGCTACACCTTC.

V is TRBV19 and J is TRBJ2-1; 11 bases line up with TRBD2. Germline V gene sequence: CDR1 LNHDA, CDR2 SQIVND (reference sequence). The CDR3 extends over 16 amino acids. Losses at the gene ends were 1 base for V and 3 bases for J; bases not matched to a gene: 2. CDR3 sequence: CASSIGLAGRYNEQFF. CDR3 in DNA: TGTGCCAGTAGTATAGGACTAGCGGGGCGCTACAATGAGCAGTTCTTC.

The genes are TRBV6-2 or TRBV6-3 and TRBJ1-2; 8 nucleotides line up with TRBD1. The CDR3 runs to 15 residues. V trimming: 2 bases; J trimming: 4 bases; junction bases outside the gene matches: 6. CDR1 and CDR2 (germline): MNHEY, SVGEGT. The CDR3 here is CASSYPTGVGYGYTF. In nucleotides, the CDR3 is TGTGCCAGCAGTTACCCGACAGGGGTCGGCTATGGCTACACCTTC.